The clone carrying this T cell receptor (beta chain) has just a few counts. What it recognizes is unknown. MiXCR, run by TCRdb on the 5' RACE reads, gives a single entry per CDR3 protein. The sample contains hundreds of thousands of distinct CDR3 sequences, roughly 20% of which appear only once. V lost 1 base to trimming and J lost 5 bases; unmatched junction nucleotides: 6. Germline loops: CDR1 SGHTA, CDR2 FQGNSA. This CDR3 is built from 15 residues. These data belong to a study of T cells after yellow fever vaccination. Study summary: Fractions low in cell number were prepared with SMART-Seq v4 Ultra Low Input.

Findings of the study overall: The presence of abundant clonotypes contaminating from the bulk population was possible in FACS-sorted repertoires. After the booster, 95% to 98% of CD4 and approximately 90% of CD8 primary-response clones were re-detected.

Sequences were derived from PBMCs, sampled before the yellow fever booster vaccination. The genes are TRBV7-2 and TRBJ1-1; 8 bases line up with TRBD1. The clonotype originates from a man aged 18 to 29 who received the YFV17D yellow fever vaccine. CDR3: CASSLESGGATEAFF. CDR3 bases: TGTGCCAGCAGCTTAGAGTCAGGGGGCGCGACTGAAGCTTTCTTT.